The clone carrying this T cell receptor (beta chain) was seen once. Seattle participants joined during active infection and were tracked over time. This sample was included in a study of blood T cell repertoires in COVID-19. As for the study in general: Sites in the United States, Italy and Spain provided acute and convalescent COVID-19 samples. T cells, B-cell-depleted T cells, or PBMCs supplied cDNA or gDNA.

In the original analysis: Estimates of nucleated cell counts were drawn from the amplification of reference gene primers. Libraries were prepared by immunoSEQ multiplex PCR; TCRdb keeps only in-frame clonotypes and omits some of them. That table gives V, J and clone size, and the DNA gave D and trimming. Found here are 200,000 to 250,000 clones, roughly 80% of them singletons; the top ten hold under 10%. The CDR3 length is 13 residues. Germline CDR1 DFQATT, CDR2 SNEGSKA (reference sequence). Trimming took off 3 bases at V and 2 bases at J, with 11 bases between the two ends. The sequence derives from a woman older than 75 with COVID-19, enrolled during active disease. This chain links TRBV20-1 with TRBJ2-7; D possibly corresponds to TRBD2 (6 bases). Sequences were obtained from peripheral blood. CDR3 residues: CSASRGVTYEQYF. For the CDR3, the DNA is TGCAGTGCTAGTCGCGGGGTTACCTACGAGCAGTACTTC.